The next 32 T cell receptor beta chains were all read from a single sample in a study of cytomegalovirus exposure and HLA in healthy donors. TCRdb's copy holds only in-frame clones and misses some; the assay was immunoSEQ multiplex PCR. The sample yields over 150,000 clones, just over 85% seen once. The sequenced sample was PBMCs. These receptors were taken from a human donor in good health.

The chain links TRBV5-4 to TRBJ1-2; weak D call: TRBD1 (5 bases). V dropped 2 bases and J dropped 0 bases, with 14 bases sitting between them. There are 16 residues in the CDR3. Germline V lookup: CDR1 SGHNT, CDR2 YYREEE (reference sequence). The CDR3 loop reads CASSFFPRGTNYGYTF. CDR3 in DNA: TGTGCCAGCAGCTTCTTCCCAAGGGGAACTAACTATGGCTACACCTTC.

The genes are TRBV18 and TRBJ2-4, with D unresolved. The V gene's germline CDR1 is KGHSH and CDR2 LQKENI. V was clipped by 2 bases and J by 7 bases, with 12 bases between them. The CDR3 is 14 amino acids. The CDR3 is CASSPGHPGNIQYF. In nucleotides, the CDR3 is TGTGCCAGCTCACCAGGTCATCCCGGGAACATTCAGTACTTC.

This chain connects TRBV5-1 to TRBJ1-2; no reliable D call. The CDR3 totals 13 residues. CDR1 and CDR2 from the germline V gene are SGHRS and YFSETQ. V lost 4 bases and J 8 bases, leaving 15 bases between the germline ends. CDR3 bases: TGCGCCAGCAGCGAGGGAGGTGTCAGCGGCTACACCTTC. It is translated as CASSEGGVSGYTF. Variable domain in full (rest from reference TRBV5-1 and TRBJ1-2): KAGVTQTPRYLIKTRGQQVTLSCSPISGHRSVSWYQQTPGQGLQFLFEYFSETQRNKGNFPGRFSGRQFSNSRSEMNVSTLELGDSALYLCASSEGGVSGYTFGSGTRLTVV.

The chain employs TRBV5-1 and TRBJ1-1, with D hard to call. In germline, CDR1 is SGHRS, CDR2 YFSETQ. V was trimmed by 4 bases and J by 0 bases, leaving 7 bases between them. The CDR3 totals 13 residues. CDR3 in amino acids: CASSEGLNTEAFF. The CDR3 DNA follows: TGCGCCAGCAGCGAGGGTTTGAACACTGAAGCTTTCTTT. Combining the CDR3 with reference TRBV5-1 and TRBJ1-1 gives the whole variable domain KAGVTQTPRYLIKTRGQQVTLSCSPISGHRSVSWYQQTPGQGLQFLFEYFSETQRNKGNFPGRFSGRQFSNSRSEMNVSTLELGDSALYLCASSEGLNTEAFFGQGTRLTVV.

The V gene is TRBV28, the J gene TRBJ2-7; tentatively, D is TRBD1 (6 bases). CDR1 is MDHEN and CDR2 is SYDVKM in the germline V gene. Deletions cut 3 bases from V and 1 base from J, with 16 bases between. CDR3 length: 16 amino acids. The CDR3 DNA is TGTGCCAGCAGTTTTAGTTGGGCAGGGGCATCCTACGAGCAGTACTTC. Protein product: CASSFSWAGASYEQYF.

The chain carries TRBV2 and TRBJ2-5, with D possibly TRBD2 on 6 matching bases. Germline values: CDR1 SNHLY, CDR2 FYNNEI. The CDR3 covers 14 residues. The germline V and J ends were trimmed by 3 bases and 1 base, with 9 bases remaining between them. CDR3 bases: TGTGCCAGCAGTGACCGGGGGACCCAAGAGACCCAGTACTTC. It translates to CASSDRGTQETQYF.

This clone was counted a single time. This chain uses TRBV5-4 with TRBJ2-4; D is ambiguous. The CDR3 consists of 15 residues. V gave up 4 bases and J gave up 0 bases, with 11 bases separating them. Germline V gene lookup returns CDR1 SGHNT and CDR2 YYREEE (reference sequence). CDR3 residues: CASSPDSLAKNIQYF. The CDR3 region has the DNA TGTGCCAGCAGCCCCGATTCACTAGCCAAAAACATTCAGTACTTC.

The chain couples TRBV19 to TRBJ1-5; possible D gene TRBD1, 6 bases. Trimming removed 7 bases from V and 0 bases from J, with 16 bases in between. The CDR3 covers 16 residues. Per germline, CDR1 LNHDA and CDR2 SQIVND (reference sequence). The DNA of the CDR3 is TGTGCCAGTACGACCAGGGGCCCTTATAGCAATCAGCCCCAGCATTTT. It is translated as CASTTRGPYSNQPQHF.

This chain joins TRBV6-5 and TRBJ2-5; possibly TRBD1 for D (6 bases). Germline loops: CDR1 MNHEY, CDR2 SVGAGI. V shed 0 bases and J shed 3 bases, with 14 bases lying between them. The CDR3 sequence is 16 residues long. As DNA, the CDR3 is TGTGCCAGCAGTTACTCGGTGTGGCAGGGGAAAGAGACCCAGTACTTC. It translates to CASSYSVWQGKETQYF.

This chain joins TRBV28 and TRBJ2-7; TRBD2 matches at 8 bases. Germline trimming cut 9 bases from V and 2 bases from J; bases unmatched to any gene: 12. CDR3 length: 15 residues. Germline V gene sequence: CDR1 MDHEN, CDR2 SYDVKM. This CDR3 reads CASYAGGRLTYEQYF. CDR3 DNA sequence: TGTGCCAGTTACGCTGGCGGGAGGCTTACCTACGAGCAGTACTTC.

DNA of the CDR3: TGTGCCAGCACCCCGGACAGTAGCAATCAGCCCCAGCATTTT. Translated: CASTPDSSNQPQHF. The chain recombines TRBV28 with TRBJ1-5; D possibly corresponds to TRBD1 (6 bases). From germline, CDR1 is MDHEN and CDR2 SYDVKM. V was shortened by 7 bases and J by 0 bases, with 10 bases between the two germline ends. This CDR3 is built from 14 residues.

This chain uses TRBV19 with TRBJ1-5; D is unresolved. The germline gives CDR1 LNHDA, CDR2 SQIVND (reference sequence). The V end lost 4 bases, the J end lost 0 bases, and 13 bases lay between the germline ends. The CDR3 is 16 residues long. The CDR3 region is CASSTQLRGSNQPQHF. DNA of the CDR3: TGTGCCAGTAGTACCCAATTGCGGGGTAGCAATCAGCCCCAGCATTTT. The full variable domain, completed using reference TRBV19 and TRBJ1-5, is DGGITQSPKYLFRKEGQNVTLSCEQNLNHDAMYWYRQDPGQGLRLIYYSQIVNDFQKGDIAEGYSVSREKKESFPLTVTSAQKNPTAFYLCASSTQLRGSNQPQHFGDGTRLSIL.

CDR3 protein: CASSYSNGRNEQFF. The CDR3 nucleotides read TGTGCCAGCAGTTACTCAAACGGGAGAAATGAGCAGTTCTTC. The genes are TRBV6-5 and TRBJ2-1, with D perhaps TRBD2 (6 bases). This CDR3 region has 14 residues. Trimming removed 0 bases at V and 7 bases at J, with 10 bases between. Germline loops: CDR1 MNHEY, CDR2 SVGAGI.

The chain employs TRBV5-6 and TRBJ2-1, with D possibly matching TRBD2 (6 bases). V lost 4 bases to trimming and J lost 1 base, with 12 bases between them. This CDR3 spans 15 amino acids. Germline values: CDR1 SGHDT, CDR2 YYEEEE. The chain's CDR3 is CASSNAGTSYNEQFF. In nucleotides, the CDR3 is TGTGCCAGCAGCAATGCTGGGACTTCCTACAATGAGCAGTTCTTC.

This sequence joins TRBV5-6 and TRBJ2-1, with no clear D. V gave up 3 bases and J gave up 5 bases, with 12 bases separating them. The CDR3 totals 14 residues. Per the germline V gene, CDR1 is SGHDT and CDR2 is YYEEEE. CDR3 residues: CASSSFTENNEQFF. The CDR3 DNA reads TGTGCCAGCAGCTCGTTTACAGAGAACAATGAGCAGTTCTTC.

V usage is TRBV28 and J usage is TRBJ2-7, with TRBD2 identical over 9 bases. Germline V CDR1 and CDR2: MDHEN, SYDVKM. The CDR3 has 17 residues. V lost 6 bases, J lost 1 base, and 13 bases stayed unmatched. This CDR3 is CASRPIKGAGGSYEQYF. CDR3 in DNA: TGTGCCAGCAGACCCATTAAGGGAGCGGGAGGTTCCTACGAGCAGTACTTC.

This sequence joins TRBV2 and TRBJ2-2; TRBD2 agrees at 8 bases. The CDR3 consists of 18 residues. Germline CDR1 is SNHLY and CDR2 is FYNNEI. Trimming removed 6 bases from V and 1 base from J; junction bases left unmatched: 13. In DNA, the CDR3 is TGTGCCAGCAGAGGGGGGAGAGGACTAGCAAGGAACACCGGGGAGCTGTTTTTT. Translation: CASRGGRGLARNTGELFF.

The chain has TRBV7-3 and TRBJ2-7; 15 positions match TRBD2. The CDR3 covers 13 residues. Losses at the gene ends were 8 bases for V and 4 bases for J; bases not matched to a gene: 0. The germline CDR1 and CDR2 sequences are SGHTA and FQGTGA. The CDR3 DNA sequence: TGTGCCAGCGGACTAGCGGGAGGGTACGAGCAGTACTTC. Protein: CASGLAGGYEQYF.

The V and J genes are TRBV7-8 and TRBJ1-6; D gene uncertain. Between the trimmed V and J ends, which lost 2 bases and 0 bases, there was a span of 8 bases. The CDR3 runs 16 residues. From germline, CDR1 is SGHVS and CDR2 FQNEAQ. Here the CDR3 reads CASSLSRASYNSPLHF. For the CDR3, the DNA is TGTGCCAGCAGCTTATCACGAGCCTCCTATAATTCACCCCTCCACTTT.

The chain combines TRBV7-2 with TRBJ2-7, with 10 nucleotides matching TRBD1. Germline V gene sequence: CDR1 SGHTA, CDR2 FQGNSA. V shed 3 bases and J 5 bases; nucleotides not matched to a gene: 7. The length of the CDR3 is 15 residues. In DNA, the CDR3 is TGTGCCAGCAGCTTCTCTGGACAGGGGGGGCACGAGCAGTACTTC. It is translated as CASSFSGQGGHEQYF.

The chain employs TRBV27 and TRBJ1-1; 8 nucleotides match TRBD1. This CDR3 comprises 17 residues. Germline V CDR1 and CDR2: MNHEY, SMNVEV (reference sequence). Losses at the gene ends were 5 bases for V and 1 base for J; bases not matched to a gene: 12. The CDR3 DNA reads as TGTGCCAGCAGTAACCTCCACAGGGGGTTGAGGAACACTGAAGCTTTCTTT. Translation: CASSNLHRGLRNTEAFF.

This chain links TRBV5-1 with TRBJ2-1, with TRBD1 as a possible D gene (5 bases). CDR1 and CDR2 from the germline V gene are SGHRS and YFSETQ. V shed 3 bases and J shed 8 bases, with 9 bases lying between them. The CDR3 is 12 residues long. CDR3 sequence (DNA): TGCGCCAGCAGCTCTCAGGGCTATGAGCAGTTCTTC. Translated: CASSSQGYEQFF. The variable domain in full, completed from reference TRBV5-1 and TRBJ2-1, reads KAGVTQTPRYLIKTRGQQVTLSCSPISGHRSVSWYQQTPGQGLQFLFEYFSETQRNKGNFPGRFSGRQFSNSRSEMNVSTLELGDSALYLCASSSQGYEQFFGPGTRLTVL.

The chain employs TRBV29-1 and TRBJ2-2, with D maybe TRBD2 (5 bases). Germline V CDR1 and CDR2: SQVTM, ANQGSEA. The CDR3 runs 14 residues. Trimming cost V 4 bases and J 0 bases, with 9 bases left between them. CDR3 bases: TGCAGCGTTGGTAGAGCGGCGAACACCGGGGAGCTGTTTTTT. As protein: CSVGRAANTGELFF.

The V gene is TRBV7-9, the J gene TRBJ2-1, with 15 bases that match TRBD2. The germline V gene encodes CDR1 SEHNR and CDR2 FQNEAQ (reference sequence). The CDR3 covers 18 residues. With V trimmed by 3 bases and J by 8 bases, 11 bases remained unmatched. The CDR3 is CASSFPGTSGRLGDEQFF. In DNA, the CDR3 is TGTGCCAGCAGCTTCCCTGGGACTAGCGGGAGGTTGGGCGATGAGCAGTTCTTC.

This sequence joins TRBV2 and TRBJ2-5; D gene uncertain. Trimming cost V 2 bases and J 1 base, with 8 bases left between them. Germline V gives CDR1 SNHLY, CDR2 FYNNEI. This CDR3 has 14 amino acids. The CDR3 nucleotides read TGTGCCAGCAGTGAACACAAATTCCAAGAGACCCAGTACTTC. It codes for CASSEHKFQETQYF.

The chain couples TRBV2 to TRBJ1-1, with 8 bases identical to TRBD1. Trimming cost V 4 bases and J 10 bases; bases outside gene matches: 8. The length of the CDR3 is 13 residues. Germline assignment: CDR1 SNHLY and CDR2 FYNNEI. The CDR3 region is CASSAHQGATAFF. The CDR3 bases are TGTGCCAGCAGTGCCCATCAGGGGGCGACAGCTTTCTTT.

The chain employs TRBV10-3 and TRBJ2-3; 9 bases map to TRBD2. J was trimmed by 2 bases and V by 7 bases; bases with no gene match: 7. In germline, CDR1 is ENHRY, CDR2 SYGVKD. CDR3 size: 15 residues. This CDR3 reads CAITQAGGPTDTQYF. The CDR3 DNA follows: TGTGCCATCACTCAAGCGGGGGGCCCCACAGATACGCAGTATTTT.

This chain links TRBV4-2 with TRBJ2-7, with TRBD2 matching 8 bases. With 0 bases clipped from V and 3 bases from J, the junction kept 7 bases outside the gene matches. This CDR3 comprises 16 residues. Germline values: CDR1 LGHNA, CDR2 YNFKEQ. The CDR3 nucleotides read TGTGCCAGCAGCCAAGATCAAGGCACTAGCGGCTACGAGCAGTACTTC. Protein product: CASSQDQGTSGYEQYF.

The chain has TRBV19 and TRBJ1-5; no definite D call. CDR1 is LNHDA, CDR2 SQIVND, per germline (reference sequence). V was shortened by 5 bases and J by 1 base, with 18 bases between the two germline ends. The CDR3 consists of 17 residues. CDR3 nucleotides: TGTGCCAGTAGTGCCCTAGGACTTCGGAGGAGCAATCAGCCCCAGCATTTT. Its protein is CASSALGLRRSNQPQHF.

This clone has only one observation. V and J are TRBV28 and TRBJ2-2, with D maybe TRBD2 (8 bases). Germline lookup yields CDR1 MDHEN and CDR2 SYDVKM. The CDR3 is made up of 18 amino acids. V lost 4 bases and J lost 5, with 23 bases in between. This CDR3 reads CASSSHRGGRLGTGELFF. CDR3 coding DNA: TGTGCCAGCAGTTCGCACAGGGGCGGGAGGCTGGGGACCGGGGAGCTGTTTTTT. The full variable domain, with the rest looked up from reference TRBV28 and TRBJ2-2, is DVKVTQSSRYLVKRTGEKVFLECVQDMDHENMFWYRQDPGLGLRLIYFSYDVKMKEKGDIPEGYSVSREKKERFSLILESASTNQTSMYLCASSSHRGGRLGTGELFFGEGSRLTVL.

CDR3 sequence: CASSKIRDREAFF. CDR3 sequence (DNA): TGTGCCAGCAGTAAAATAAGGGACAGGGAAGCTTTCTTT. The chain uses TRBV2 and TRBJ1-1, with 8 nucleotides matching TRBD1. Trimming at V came to 5 bases and at J to 8 bases, leaving 7 bases not matched to a gene. CDR3 size: 13 residues. The germline CDR1 and CDR2 sequences are SNHLY and FYNNEI.

In its sample, this clone was seen a few times. The chain joins TRBV9 to TRBJ2-7, with D possibly TRBD1 on 6 matching bases. Germline V gene data show CDR1 as SGDLS and CDR2 as YYNGEE. The V end lost 3 bases, the J end lost 0 bases, and 10 bases lay between the germline ends. CDR3 length equals 14 residues. The CDR3 region is CASSGGQSSYEQYF. As DNA, the CDR3 is TGTGCCAGCAGCGGAGGACAGAGCTCCTACGAGCAGTACTTC. Full variable domain (rest looked up from reference TRBV9 and TRBJ2-7): DSGVTQTPKHLITATGQRVTLRCSPRSGDLSVYWYQQSLDQGLQFLIQYYNGEERAKGNILERFSAQQFPDLHSELNLSSLELGDSALYFCASSGGQSSYEQYFGPGTRLTVT.